One and the same sample provided the 3 T cell receptor beta chains below, sequenced in a study of blood T cell repertoires in COVID-19. Profiled with immunoSEQ multiplex PCR; TCRdb holds only in-frame clones, not every one. The sample shows about 55,000 clones, roughly four fifths of them seen only once. Sequenced input: peripheral blood. These receptors were obtained from a human donor in a cohort sampled during active COVID-19.

The CDR3 DNA sequence: TGTGCCAGCAGTTATTCAGGGTACACTGAAGCTTTCTTT. The encoded protein is CASSYSGYTEAFF. This chain uses TRBV6-6 with TRBJ1-1, with a possible D match to TRBD1 (5 bases). Trimming stripped 3 bases from V and 3 bases from J, with 8 bases between. Germline V lookup: CDR1 MNHNY, CDR2 SVGAGI (reference sequence). CDR3 length: 13 residues.

This clone came up a few times. The V call is TRBV4-1, the J call TRBJ1-6; D ambiguous. There are 14 residues in the CDR3. Looked up from germline, CDR1 is MGHRA and CDR2 is YSYEKL. Trimming pared 4 bases from V and 3 bases from J, leaving 7 bases between. The DNA for the CDR3 is TGCGCCAGCAGCCCTCGGGACTATAATTCACCCCTCCACTTT. It yields the protein CASSPRDYNSPLHF.

The V call is TRBV5-1, the J call TRBJ1-4; D perhaps matches TRBD1 (5 bases). This CDR3 has 15 amino acids. Germline loops: CDR1 SGHRS, CDR2 YFSETQ. V was shortened by 0 bases and J by 7 bases, with 13 bases between the two germline ends. The CDR3 bases are TGCGCCAGCAGCTTGGAAGACGGGGGAGGTGAAAAACTGTTTTTT. This translates into CASSLEDGGGEKLFF.